The next 29 T cell receptor beta chains were all read from a single sample in a study of early T cells in non-severe SARS-CoV-2 infection. TCRdb re-called the 5' RACE reads with MiXCR, one entry per CDR3 protein. The table shows 30,000 to 35,000 distinct CDR3 sequences, with about 6.5% occurring only once. The sequenced sample consisted of whole blood. The receptors stem from an adult who was a healthcare worker with PCR-confirmed SARS-CoV-2 infection or an uninfected control (not recorded which).

This clonotype has more than one count but fewer than ten. The V call is TRBV19, the J call TRBJ2-3; a possible D gene is TRBD2 (7 bases). The CDR3 loop spans 15 amino acids. Trimming removed 5 bases at V and 0 bases at J, with 12 bases between. Germline V gene sequence: CDR1 LNHDA, CDR2 SQIVND (reference sequence). The DNA of the CDR3 is TGTGCCAGTAGTGACGGGGGGCTAAGCACAGATACGCAGTATTTT. This sequence encodes CASSDGGLSTDTQYF.

This clonotype was recorded many times. J is TRBJ1-2 and V is TRBV19, with 7 bases fitting TRBD1. V was pared by 4 bases and J by 4 bases, with 12 bases of the junction left unmatched. CDR1 and CDR2 (germline): LNHDA, SQIVND (reference sequence). The CDR3 has 16 amino acids. The CDR3 DNA reads TGTGCCAGTAGTAACGCAGGGGGACTGGCTCCCTATGGCTACACCTTC. Encoded protein: CASSNAGGLAPYGYTF.

In its sample, this clonotype was seen a few times. The chain has TRBV6-6 and TRBJ2-3; 8 bases map to TRBD2. CDR3 length: 15 amino acids. The V gene's germline CDR1 is MNHNY and CDR2 SVGAGI (reference sequence). Trimming at V came to 8 bases and at J to 1 base, leaving 8 bases not matched to a gene. CDR3 amino acids: CASFAGGAGTDTQYF. CDR3 nucleotide sequence: TGTGCCAGCTTTGCCGGGGGGGCCGGCACAGATACGCAGTATTTT.

At least ten counts were recorded for this clonotype. The genes are TRBV6-4 and TRBJ2-3; 10 nucleotides align to TRBD2. Germline CDR1 is MRHNA and CDR2 is SNTAGT. This CDR3 is built from 16 residues. V shed 4 bases, J shed 4 bases, and the junction held 8 bases outside the gene matches. DNA for the CDR3: TGTGCCAGCAGTGCGGATCATAGCGGGGGGCCAGATACGCAGTATTTT. Its protein product is CASSADHSGGPDTQYF.

This clonotype was recorded a few times. V gene TRBV11-2 combines with J gene TRBJ2-1; TRBD2 is a possible D gene (6 bases). Trimming left V 3 bases short and J 4 bases short, with 13 bases between. There are 15 residues in the CDR3. Germline loops: CDR1 SGHAT, CDR2 FQNNGV. The CDR3 region is CASSFTTGVYNEQFF. Written as DNA, the CDR3 is TGTGCCAGCAGCTTTACTACGGGGGTGTACAATGAGCAGTTCTTC.

The sample holds many counts of this clonotype. V gene TRBV7-2 combines with J gene TRBJ2-3, with 12 positions matching TRBD1. Per the germline V gene, CDR1 is SGHTA and CDR2 is FQGNSA. This CDR3 contains 18 residues. After removal of 5 bases from V and 4 bases from J, the junction contained 13 bases not matched to a gene. Here the CDR3 DNA reads TGTGCCAGCAGCCCTAAGAAACGGGGGACAGGGGGCGCAGATACGCAGTATTTT. The encoded protein is CASSPKKRGTGGADTQYF.

At least ten counts were recorded for this clonotype. The chain uses TRBV12-3 or TRBV12-4 and TRBJ2-7; maybe TRBD1 (6 bases). The CDR3 is made up of 14 amino acids. Trimming took 5 bases from V and 5 from J, leaving 16 bases between them. The CDR3 loop is CASSHFTGSHEQYF. DNA of the CDR3: TGTGCCAGCAGTCATTTCACAGGGTCTCACGAGCAGTACTTC.

This clonotype was counted many times. The chain combines TRBV20-1 with TRBJ1-2; D possibly corresponds to TRBD1 (6 bases). The ends were cut back, 0 bases at V and 0 bases at J, with 11 bases in the middle. The germline V gene encodes CDR1 DFQATT and CDR2 SNEGSKA (reference sequence). The CDR3 extends over 15 amino acids. The CDR3 sequence: CSARDWRGANYGYTF. In nucleotides, the CDR3 is TGCAGTGCTAGAGATTGGAGGGGGGCTAACTATGGCTACACCTTC.

The J gene is TRBJ1-4, the V gene TRBV5-4; unclear D gene. CDR1 and CDR2 from the germline V gene are SGHNT and YYREEE (reference sequence). The CDR3 loop spans 14 amino acids. V lost 0 bases and J lost 4, with 7 bases in between. The CDR3 loop is CASSLDSHNEKLFF. CDR3 in DNA: TGTGCCAGCAGCTTGGACAGCCATAATGAAAAACTGTTTTTT. The variable domain in full, completed from reference TRBV5-4 and TRBJ1-4, reads ETGVTQSPTHLIKTRGQQVTLRCSSQSGHNTVSWYQQALGQGPQFIFQYYREEENGRGNFPPRFSGLQFPNYSSELNVNALELDDSALYLCASSLDSHNEKLFFGSGTQLSVL.

This clonotype was recorded many times. The chain couples TRBV7-2 to TRBJ2-2; D possibly corresponds to TRBD1 (6 bases). Germline V CDR1 and CDR2: SGHTA, FQGNSA. The CDR3 runs 14 residues. Trimming left V 5 bases short and J 5 bases short, with 12 bases between. The CDR3 protein is CASSLAGQTGELFF. CDR3 sequence (DNA): TGTGCCAGCAGCCTCGCCGGACAGACCGGGGAGCTGTTTTTT.

This clonotype was counted many times. The chain employs TRBV20-1 and TRBJ2-5; a weak D match, TRBD2 (5 bases). V was trimmed by 2 bases and J by 0 bases, leaving 7 bases between them. The CDR3 spans 13 residues. Germline V gene sequence: CDR1 DFQATT, CDR2 SNEGSKA (reference sequence). CDR3 in DNA: TGCAGTGCTAGACGGGGAAACCAAGAGACCCAGTACTTC. Translating gives CSARRGNQETQYF.

This clonotype was counted a few times. The chain links TRBV7-6 to TRBJ2-5; D remains ambiguous. Deletions cut 5 bases from V and 0 bases from J, with 10 bases between. Germline V gene data show CDR1 as SGHVS and CDR2 as FNYEAQ. The CDR3 length is 14 residues. The CDR3 here is CASSRRQYQETQYF. The DNA of the CDR3 is TGTGCCAGCAGCCGGCGGCAGTACCAAGAGACCCAGTACTTC.

The chain carries TRBV19 and TRBJ1-5; the match to TRBD1 covers 12 bases. In germline, CDR1 is LNHDA, CDR2 SQIVND (reference sequence). This CDR3 contains 19 residues. V trimming: 3 bases; J trimming: 5 bases; junction bases outside the gene matches: 14. The CDR3: CASSMPPGQGARGYQPQHF. The CDR3, as DNA: TGTGCCAGTAGTATGCCCCCGGGACAGGGGGCGCGGGGCTATCAGCCCCAGCATTTT.

This clonotype was seen a few times. The chain links TRBV7-2 to TRBJ2-7; 10 nucleotides align to TRBD1. The CDR3 has 16 amino acids. The V and J ends lost 0 bases and 4 bases, in that order; junction bases with no gene match: 6. Germline CDR1 and CDR2: SGHTA and FQGNSA. The CDR3 spells CASSLAGTGAPYEQYF. The CDR3 nucleotides read TGTGCCAGCAGCTTAGCGGGGACAGGGGCTCCTTACGAGCAGTACTTC. The whole variable domain, remainder taken from reference TRBV7-2 and TRBJ2-7, is GAGVSQSPSNKVTEKGKDVELRCDPISGHTALYWYRQSLGQGLEFLIYFQGNSAPDKSGLPSDRFSAERTGGSVSTLTIQRTQQEDSAVYLCASSLAGTGAPYEQYFGPGTRLTVT.

This clonotype was recorded at least ten times. The chain employs TRBV27 and TRBJ2-1; the match to TRBD2 covers 7 bases. The germline CDR1 and CDR2 sequences are MNHEY and SMNVEV (reference sequence). The CDR3 extends over 15 amino acids. Trimming removed 3 bases from V and 5 bases from J; junction bases left unmatched: 7. The DNA of the CDR3 is TGTGCCAGCAGTTTTAAGGGGACTAAAAACAATGAGCAGTTCTTC. As protein: CASSFKGTKNNEQFF.

This clonotype showed up many times. The rearrangement uses TRBV6-2 or TRBV6-3 and TRBJ1-1; possible D gene TRBD1, 6 bases. Germline CDR1 MNHEY, CDR2 SVGEGT. V lost 0 bases and J 8 bases, leaving 31 bases between the germline ends. The CDR3 is 20 amino acids. CDR3 loop: CASSYSSPGDHPKRGHEAFF. For the CDR3, the DNA is TGTGCCAGCAGTTACTCGAGTCCGGGGGACCACCCAAAACGGGGGCACGAAGCTTTCTTT.

The sample holds many counts of this clonotype. The chain recombines TRBV28 with TRBJ1-3, with D uncertain. The CDR3 has 15 amino acids. In germline, CDR1 is MDHEN, CDR2 SYDVKM. The V end lost 2 bases, the J end lost 0 bases, and 8 bases lay between the germline ends. CDR3 amino acids: CASSLQRSSGNTIYF. CDR3 DNA: TGTGCCAGCAGTTTACAGAGAAGCTCTGGAAACACCATATATTTT.

There are many counts of this clonotype. The gene calls are TRBV10-3 and TRBJ1-3; D ambiguous. This CDR3 contains 14 residues. Germline CDR1 reads ENHRY; CDR2 reads SYGVKD. Trimming took 3 bases from V and 0 from J, leaving 6 bases between them. CDR3 amino acids: CAISDQNSGNTIYF. The CDR3 nucleotides are TGTGCCATCAGTGATCAGAACTCTGGAAACACCATATATTTT.

Ten or more counts support this clonotype. The chain employs TRBV12-3 or TRBV12-4 and TRBJ1-2; 10 positions agree with TRBD1. The CDR3 has 14 amino acids. After removal of 7 bases from V and 4 bases from J, the junction contained 6 bases not matched to a gene. The CDR3 bases are TGTGCCAGCACTCAGGACAGGGGGATCTATGGCTACACCTTC. Amino acid sequence: CASTQDRGIYGYTF.

This clonotype occurred many times. The chain couples TRBV12-3 or TRBV12-4 to TRBJ1-1, with 9 bases fitting TRBD1. With 6 bases clipped from V and 3 bases from J, the junction kept 5 bases outside the gene matches. The CDR3 runs to 14 residues. The CDR3 sequence: CASRRGQGYTEAFF. CDR3 sequence (DNA): TGTGCCAGCAGGCGTGGACAGGGGTACACTGAAGCTTTCTTT.

Ten or more counts support this clonotype. The chain employs TRBV12-3 or TRBV12-4 and TRBJ1-2, with 7 bases fitting TRBD1. The CDR3 spans 13 residues. V lost 5 bases, J lost 4 bases, and 4 bases stayed unmatched. CDR3 in amino acids: CASSIAGGYGYTF. CDR3 in DNA: TGTGCCAGCAGTATCGCAGGGGGCTATGGCTACACCTTC.

This clonotype was counted ten times or more. The chain is built from TRBV12-3 or TRBV12-4 and TRBJ1-5; D is uncertain. The CDR3 length is 22 residues. V lost 5 bases and J 2 bases, leaving 34 bases between the germline ends. CDR3 protein: CASSPRPGLGGRTIVGNQPQHF. The CDR3 DNA reads as TGTGCCAGCAGTCCCCGACCCGGATTGGGCGGACGGACGATTGTTGGCAATCAGCCCCAGCATTTT.

This chain joins TRBV13 and TRBJ2-3, with 8 nucleotides matching TRBD2. The CDR3 covers 16 residues. Germline CDR1 and CDR2: PRHDT and FYEKMQ (reference sequence). V lost 1 base, J lost 4 bases, and 7 bases stayed unmatched. CDR3 nucleotides: TGTGCCAGCAGCTTAGACGGGGGGGCCACAGCAGATACGCAGTATTTT. It codes for CASSLDGGATADTQYF. The variable domain in full, completed from reference TRBV13 and TRBJ2-3, reads AAGVIQSPRHLIKEKRETATLKCYPIPRHDTVYWYQQGPGQDPQFLISFYEKMQSDKGSIPDRFSAQQFSDYHSELNMSSLELGDSALYFCASSLDGGATADTQYFGPGTRLTVL.

This clonotype has at least ten counts. The CDR3 spells CASSPAGQVYDEQFF. CDR3 DNA sequence: TGTGCCAGCAGCCCGGCGGGACAGGTATACGATGAGCAGTTCTTC. This chain joins TRBV7-6 and TRBJ2-1, with 8 bases matching TRBD1. This CDR3 contains 15 residues. From germline, CDR1 is SGHVS and CDR2 FNYEAQ. J was trimmed by 8 bases and V by 5 bases; bases with no gene match: 11.

The rearrangement uses TRBV25-1 and TRBJ2-2; possible D gene TRBD2, 7 bases. Germline CDR1 and CDR2: MGHDK and SYGVNS. This CDR3 spans 17 amino acids. V lost 1 base and J 4 bases, leaving 16 bases between the germline ends. The CDR3 DNA reads TGTGCCAGCAGTGAATCCGGGGGGCAGGCTGGCACCGGGGAGCTGTTTTTT. Its translation is CASSESGGQAGTGELFF.

This clonotype was seen repeatedly, ten times or more. V is TRBV18 and J is TRBJ1-2; D is ambiguous. V was cut by 2 bases and J by 5 bases, with 15 bases left in between. Germline CDR1 KGHSH, CDR2 LQKENI. This CDR3 is 15 amino acids long. This CDR3 reads CASSPTRPELYGYTF. In DNA, the CDR3 is TGTGCCAGCTCACCAACTCGGCCCGAACTATATGGCTACACCTTC.

This clonotype was detected many times. The CDR3 nucleotides are TGTGCCAGCTCACCGCCCCGGGACGCGAGCTATGAGCAGTTCTTC. Translating it yields CASSPPRDASYEQFF. The chain joins TRBV18 to TRBJ2-1; tentatively, D is TRBD1 or TRBD2 (5 bases each). The CDR3 covers 15 residues. Germline assignment: CDR1 KGHSH and CDR2 LQKENI. Trimming took off 3 bases at V and 8 bases at J, with 17 bases between the two ends.

This clonotype was detected ten times or more. The V and J genes are TRBV20-1 and TRBJ1-1; D might be TRBD1 (6 bases). CDR1 is DFQATT, CDR2 SNEGSKA, per germline (reference sequence). The germline V and J ends were trimmed by 7 bases and 3 bases, with 21 bases remaining between them. This CDR3 is 15 amino acids long. The CDR3 loop reads CSVRRGGTWDTEAFF. The CDR3 DNA follows: TGCAGTGTGAGGAGAGGGGGAACTTGGGACACTGAAGCTTTCTTT.

This clonotype was seen at least ten times. The rearrangement joins TRBV29-1 to TRBJ1-2; possibly TRBD1 for D (6 bases). CDR1 is SQVTM and CDR2 is ANQGSEA in the germline V gene. The CDR3 loop spans 12 amino acids. Trimming took 6 bases from V and 4 from J, leaving 12 bases between them. Written as DNA, the CDR3 is TGCAGCGTGGAACAGGGAGCCTATGGCTACACCTTC. Its translation is CSVEQGAYGYTF.